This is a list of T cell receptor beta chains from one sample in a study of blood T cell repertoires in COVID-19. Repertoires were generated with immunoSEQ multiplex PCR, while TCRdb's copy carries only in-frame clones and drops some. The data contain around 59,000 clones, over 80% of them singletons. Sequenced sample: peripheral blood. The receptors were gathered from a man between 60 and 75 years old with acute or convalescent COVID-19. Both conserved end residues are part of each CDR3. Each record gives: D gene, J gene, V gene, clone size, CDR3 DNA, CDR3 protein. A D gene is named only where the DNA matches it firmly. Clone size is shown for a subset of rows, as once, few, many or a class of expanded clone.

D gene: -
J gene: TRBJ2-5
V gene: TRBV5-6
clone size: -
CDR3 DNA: TGTGCCAGCAGCTTCCCGGGACTCCAGGGAACCCAGTACTTC
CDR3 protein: CASSFPGLQGTQYF

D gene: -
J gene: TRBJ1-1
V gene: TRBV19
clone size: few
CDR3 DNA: TGTGCCAGTAGTATCCTTCGATCAGGGTATGGGAACACTGAAGCTTTCTTT
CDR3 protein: CASSILRSGYGNTEAFF

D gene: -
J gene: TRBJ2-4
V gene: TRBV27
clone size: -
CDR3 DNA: TGTGCCAGCAGTTTATACGGGAAAAACATTCAGTACTTC
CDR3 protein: CASSLYGKNIQYF

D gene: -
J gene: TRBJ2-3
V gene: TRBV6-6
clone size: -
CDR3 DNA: TGTGCCAGCAGTCCAACAGGGCCGGTAGTGGATACGCAGTATTTT
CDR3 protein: CASSPTGPVVDTQYF

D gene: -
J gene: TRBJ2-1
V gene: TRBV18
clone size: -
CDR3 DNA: TGTGCCAGCTCACCACCGGTTTTGAGGGACACCTACAATGAGCAGTTCTTC
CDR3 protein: CASSPPVLRDTYNEQFF

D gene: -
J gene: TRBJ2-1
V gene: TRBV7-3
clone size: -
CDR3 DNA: TGTGCCAGCAGCTTACCTGGGCCGAATGAGCAGTTCTTC
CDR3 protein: CASSLPGPNEQFF

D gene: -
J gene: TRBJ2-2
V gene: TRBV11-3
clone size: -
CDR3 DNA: TGTGCCAGCAGCTCCCGTCCCGGGACTGACTCGGGATACACCGGGGAGCTGTTTTTT
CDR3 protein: CASSSRPGTDSGYTGELFF

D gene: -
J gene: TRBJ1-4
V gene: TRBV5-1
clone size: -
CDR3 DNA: TGCGCCAGCAGCTTGGACAGGGCAACTAATGAAAAACTGTTTTTT
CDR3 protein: CASSLDRATNEKLFF

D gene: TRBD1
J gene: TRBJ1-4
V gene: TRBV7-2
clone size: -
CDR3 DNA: TGTGCCAGCAGCTTCGACAGGGGTGCTAATGAAAAACTGTTTTTT
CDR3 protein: CASSFDRGANEKLFF

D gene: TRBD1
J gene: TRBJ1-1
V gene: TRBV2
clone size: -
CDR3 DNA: TGTGCCAGCAGGAAGGACAGGGGGGGAACTGAAGCTTTCTTT
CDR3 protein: CASRKDRGGTEAFF

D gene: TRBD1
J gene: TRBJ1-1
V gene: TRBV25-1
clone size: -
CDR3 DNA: TGTGCCAGCAGTGAGACAGGGAGTACCACTGAAGCTTTCTTT
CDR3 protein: CASSETGSTTEAFF

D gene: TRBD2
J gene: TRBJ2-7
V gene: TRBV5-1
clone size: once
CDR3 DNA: TGCGCCAGTTCAGGACTAGCGGAGCGCTACGGCTCCTACGAGCAGTACTTC
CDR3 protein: CASSGLAERYGSYEQYF

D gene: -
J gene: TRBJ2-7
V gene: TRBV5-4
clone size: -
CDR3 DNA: TGTGCCAGCAGCTCGGACTTATCGGCTTTGTACTACGAGCAGTACTTC
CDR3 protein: CASSSDLSALYYEQYF

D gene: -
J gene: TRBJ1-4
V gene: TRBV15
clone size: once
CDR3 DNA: TGTGCCACCAGCAGAGATAACGGAGGAGAAAAACTGTTTTTT
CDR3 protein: CATSRDNGGEKLFF

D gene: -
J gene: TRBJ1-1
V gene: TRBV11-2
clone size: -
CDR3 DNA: TGTGCCAGCAGCTTAGGTCGTTTCGGGAACACTGAAGCTTTCTTT
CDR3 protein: CASSLGRFGNTEAFF

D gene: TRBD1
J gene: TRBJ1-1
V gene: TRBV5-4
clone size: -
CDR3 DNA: TGTGCCAGCAGCCCCGGACAGGGGAGGACTGAAGCTTTCTTT
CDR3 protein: CASSPGQGRTEAFF

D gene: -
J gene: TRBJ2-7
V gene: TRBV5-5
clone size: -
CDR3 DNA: TGTGCCAGCAGCCCCCTCGGGGGGCGCAGGGGTGACGAGCAGTACTTC
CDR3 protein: CASSPLGGRRGDEQYF

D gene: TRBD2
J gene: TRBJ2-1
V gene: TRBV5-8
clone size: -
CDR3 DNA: TGTGCCAGCAGCGGCGGTCCGGGGAGGGCCATCGATGAGCAGTTCTTC
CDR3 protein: CASSGGPGRAIDEQFF

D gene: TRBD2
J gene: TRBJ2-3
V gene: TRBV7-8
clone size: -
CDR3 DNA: TGTGCCAGCAGCTTAGCGCACTTGGGACTAGCGGGAGGAACCTCAGATACGCAGTATTTT
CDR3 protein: CASSLAHLGLAGGTSDTQYF

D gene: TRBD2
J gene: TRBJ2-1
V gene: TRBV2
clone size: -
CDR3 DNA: TGTGCCAGCAGTGGGACTAGCAGCTACAATGAGCAGTTCTTC
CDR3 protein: CASSGTSSYNEQFF

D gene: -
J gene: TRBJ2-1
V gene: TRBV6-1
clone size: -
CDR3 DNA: TGTGCCAGCAGTGAAGGGACTTACAATGAGCAGTTCTTC
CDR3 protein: CASSEGTYNEQFF

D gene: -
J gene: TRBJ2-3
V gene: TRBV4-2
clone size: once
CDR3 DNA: TGTGCCAGCAGCCAAGATATAGTCGGTACGCAGTATTTT
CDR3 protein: CASSQDIVGTQYF

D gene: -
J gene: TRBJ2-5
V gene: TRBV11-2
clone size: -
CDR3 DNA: TGTGCCAGCAGCTTAGGGGCAGAACAAAGGGAGACCCAGTACTTC
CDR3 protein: CASSLGAEQRETQYF

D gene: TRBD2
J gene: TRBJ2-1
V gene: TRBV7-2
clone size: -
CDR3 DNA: TGTGCCAGCAGTTTGGGACTAGCGGGAGGGCCTGATGAGCAGTTCTTC
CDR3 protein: CASSLGLAGGPDEQFF

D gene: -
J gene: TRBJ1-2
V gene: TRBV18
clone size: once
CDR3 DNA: TGTGCCAGCTCACCCCGGCAGCTTACGGGCTATGGCTACACCTTC
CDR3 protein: CASSPRQLTGYGYTF

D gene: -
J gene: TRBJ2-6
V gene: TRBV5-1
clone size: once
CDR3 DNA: TGCGCCAGCAGCTTGATGTACTCTGGGGCCAACGTCCTGACTTTC
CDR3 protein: CASSLMYSGANVLTF

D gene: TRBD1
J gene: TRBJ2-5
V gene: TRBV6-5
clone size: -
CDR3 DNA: TGTGCCAGCAGTTACGACAGGGTAGAGACCCAGTACTTC
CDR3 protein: CASSYDRVETQYF

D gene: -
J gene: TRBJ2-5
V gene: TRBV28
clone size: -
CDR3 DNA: TGTGCCAGCAGCCCCAGAGGGAGCGTGTACCAAGAGACCCAGTACTTC
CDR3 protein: CASSPRGSVYQETQYF

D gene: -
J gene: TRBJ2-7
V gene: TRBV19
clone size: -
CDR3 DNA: TGTGCCAGTAGTATAGATACGGGACTTAGCTCCTACGAGCAGTACTTC
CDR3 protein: CASSIDTGLSSYEQYF

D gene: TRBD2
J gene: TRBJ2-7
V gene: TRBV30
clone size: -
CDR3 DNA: TGTGCCTGGAGTGTACTCCCCTTTCGTGCGGGAGGCCACTACGAGCAGTACTTC
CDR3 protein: CAWSVLPFRAGGHYEQYF

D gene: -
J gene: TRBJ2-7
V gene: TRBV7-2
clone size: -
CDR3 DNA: TGTGCCAGCAGCGTCGGGACTGGACCCTACGAGCAGTACTTC
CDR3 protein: CASSVGTGPYEQYF

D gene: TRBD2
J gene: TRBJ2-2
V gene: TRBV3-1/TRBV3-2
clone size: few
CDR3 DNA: TGTGCCAGCAGCCAAGAGTCGGGACTAGCGGGAGTTGGGGAGCTGTTTTTT
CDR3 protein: CASSQESGLAGVGELFF

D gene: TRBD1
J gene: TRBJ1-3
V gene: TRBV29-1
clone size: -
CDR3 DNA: TGCAGCGTGGCCGGGACAGTCTCTGGAAACACCATATATTTT
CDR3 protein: CSVAGTVSGNTIYF

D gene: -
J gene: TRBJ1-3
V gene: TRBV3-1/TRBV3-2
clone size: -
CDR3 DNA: TGTGCCAGCAGCCAAGATTTCGGCAGGGGAAACACCATATATTTT
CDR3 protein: CASSQDFGRGNTIYF

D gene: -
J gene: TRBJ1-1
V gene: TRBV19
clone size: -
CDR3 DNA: TGTGCCAGTCACCAGGAGGACACTGAAGCTTTCTTT
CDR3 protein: CASHQEDTEAFF

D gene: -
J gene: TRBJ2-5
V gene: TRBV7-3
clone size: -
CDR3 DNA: TGTGCCAGCAGCTTGACAGTTGATGAGGAGACCCAGTACTTC
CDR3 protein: CASSLTVDEETQYF

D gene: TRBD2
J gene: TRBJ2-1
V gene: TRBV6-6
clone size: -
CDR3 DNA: TGTGCCAGCAGGCCCACTAGCGGGAGTCACAATGAGCAGTTCTTC
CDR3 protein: CASRPTSGSHNEQFF

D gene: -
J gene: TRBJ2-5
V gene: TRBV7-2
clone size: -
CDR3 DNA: TGTGCCAGCAGCTTAGTCGGAGTCGACCAAGAGACCCAGTACTTC
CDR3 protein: CASSLVGVDQETQYF

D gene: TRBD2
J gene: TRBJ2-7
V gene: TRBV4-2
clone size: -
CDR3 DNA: TGTGCCAGCAGCCGAATGACTAGCGGCACCTACGAGCAGTACTTC
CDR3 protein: CASSRMTSGTYEQYF

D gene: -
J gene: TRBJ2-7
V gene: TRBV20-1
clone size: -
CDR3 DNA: TGCAGTGCGAGTCCAGGGGACCCCTACGAGCAGTACTTC
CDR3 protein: CSASPGDPYEQYF

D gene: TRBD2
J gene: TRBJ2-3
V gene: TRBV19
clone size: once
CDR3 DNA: TGTGCCAGTAGTACGCGGACTAGCGGGAGAGTGGATACGCAGTATTTT
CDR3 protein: CASSTRTSGRVDTQYF

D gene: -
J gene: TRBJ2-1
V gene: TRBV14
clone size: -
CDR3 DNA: TGTGCCAGCAGCGGTAGACTAGTCCCCGGCTCCTACAATGAGCAGTTCTTC
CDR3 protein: CASSGRLVPGSYNEQFF

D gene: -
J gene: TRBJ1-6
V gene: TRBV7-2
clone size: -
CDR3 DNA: TGTGCCAGCAGCTTGCGACAGGCGTCTAGGGGGAATTCACCCCTCCACTTT
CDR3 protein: CASSLRQASRGNSPLHF

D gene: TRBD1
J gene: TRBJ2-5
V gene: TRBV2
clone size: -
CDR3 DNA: TGTGCCAGCAGTGCTGACAGGGGGTTACAAGAGACCCAGTACTTC
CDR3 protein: CASSADRGLQETQYF

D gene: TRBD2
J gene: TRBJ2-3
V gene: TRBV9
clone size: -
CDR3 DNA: TGTGCCAGCAGGGGGGAGGGCCGGGGAGATACGCAGTATTTT
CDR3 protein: CASRGEGRGDTQYF

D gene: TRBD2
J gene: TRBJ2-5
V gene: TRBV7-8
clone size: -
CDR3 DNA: TGTGCCAGCAGCTTAGTAGGCGGGAGGGCCGGGACCCAGTACTTC
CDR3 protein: CASSLVGGRAGTQYF

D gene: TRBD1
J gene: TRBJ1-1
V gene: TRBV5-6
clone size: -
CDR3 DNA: TGTGCCAGCAGCTTGAGAGACAGGGCGGGGGGGCCTGAAGCTTTCTTT
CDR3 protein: CASSLRDRAGGPEAFF

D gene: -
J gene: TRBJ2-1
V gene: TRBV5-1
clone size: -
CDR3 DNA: TGCGCCAGCAGCAGTGATTCGGGATCCGGCCGGTTCTTC
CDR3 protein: CASSSDSGSGRFF

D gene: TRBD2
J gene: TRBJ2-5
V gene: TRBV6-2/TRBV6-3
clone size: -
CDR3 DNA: TGTGCCAGCAGTCGGGGACTAGCGGGAGTAAGAGAGACCCAGTACTTC
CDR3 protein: CASSRGLAGVRETQYF

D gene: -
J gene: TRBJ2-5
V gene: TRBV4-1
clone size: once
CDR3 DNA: TGCGCCAGCAGACCCGAAAGCGGGCAAGAGACCCAGTACTTC
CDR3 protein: CASRPESGQETQYF

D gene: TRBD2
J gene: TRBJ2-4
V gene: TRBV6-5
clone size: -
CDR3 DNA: TGTGCCAGCAGTTACGCTTCTAGCGGGGGAAACATTCAGTACTTC
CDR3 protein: CASSYASSGGNIQYF

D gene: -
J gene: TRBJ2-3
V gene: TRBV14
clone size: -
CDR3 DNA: TGTGCCAGCAGCCAAGAATTCAGCGCCACAGATACGCAGTATTTT
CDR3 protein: CASSQEFSATDTQYF

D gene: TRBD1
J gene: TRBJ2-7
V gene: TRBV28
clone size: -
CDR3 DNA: TGTGCCAGCAGTCTGCTAGGACAGGGCCCTTATCCCAGCTCCTACGAGCAGTACTTC
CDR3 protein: CASSLLGQGPYPSSYEQYF

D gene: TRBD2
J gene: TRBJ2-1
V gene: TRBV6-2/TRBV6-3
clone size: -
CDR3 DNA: TGTGCCAGCAGTTACGGTGCGGGGGGCTCCTACAATGAGCAGTTCTTC
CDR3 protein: CASSYGAGGSYNEQFF